This TCR beta chain was retrieved from a study of cytomegalovirus exposure and HLA in healthy donors. V lost 4 bases, J lost 6 bases, and 17 bases lay in between. The CDR3 is made up of 16 amino acids. Germline-derived CDR1 and CDR2 are SGHRS and YFSETQ. Researchers ran the PCR with 60 Vbeta and 13 Jbeta primers. Sequencing used immunoSEQ multiplex PCR; TCRdb keeps in-frame clones, though not all of them. This sample yields about 120,000 clones, of which roughly 70% are seen a single time; under 3% belongs to the top ten. This chain connects TRBV5-1 to TRBJ1-6, with D possibly TRBD1 on 5 matching bases. The source is a middle-aged woman in good health and CMV-seropositive. The sequencing input was PBMCs. The CDR3 DNA reads as TGCGCCAGCAGCCGCGATTTGGGGGGAAGTAATTCACCCCTCCACTTT. This codes for CASSRDLGGSNSPLHF. The full variable domain, completed using reference TRBV5-1 and TRBJ1-6, is KAGVTQTPRYLIKTRGQQVTLSCSPISGHRSVSWYQQTPGQGLQFLFEYFSETQRNKGNFPGRFSGRQFSNSRSEMNVSTLELGDSALYLCASSRDLGGSNSPLHFGNGTRLTVT.